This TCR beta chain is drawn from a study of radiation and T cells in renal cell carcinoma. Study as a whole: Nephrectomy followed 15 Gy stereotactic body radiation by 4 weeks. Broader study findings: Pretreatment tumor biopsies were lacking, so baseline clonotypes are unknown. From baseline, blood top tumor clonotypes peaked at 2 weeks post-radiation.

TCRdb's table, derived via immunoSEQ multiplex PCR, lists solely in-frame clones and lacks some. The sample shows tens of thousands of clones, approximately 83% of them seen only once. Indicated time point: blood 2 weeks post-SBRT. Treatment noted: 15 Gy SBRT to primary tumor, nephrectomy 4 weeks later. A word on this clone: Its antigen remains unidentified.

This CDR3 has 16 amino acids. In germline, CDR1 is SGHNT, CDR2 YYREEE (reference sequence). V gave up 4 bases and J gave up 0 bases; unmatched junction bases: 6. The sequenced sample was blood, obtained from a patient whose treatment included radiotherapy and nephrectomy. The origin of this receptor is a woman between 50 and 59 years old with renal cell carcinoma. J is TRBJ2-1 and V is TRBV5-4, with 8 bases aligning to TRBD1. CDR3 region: CASSLDRVSSYNEQFF. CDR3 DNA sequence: TGTGCCAGCAGCCTGGACAGGGTAAGCTCCTACAATGAGCAGTTCTTC.